This passage covers 9 T cell receptor beta chains from one sample sequenced in a study of Ad26.COV2.S vaccination and SARS-CoV-2 variants. Method: immunoSEQ multiplex PCR; TCRdb's copy keeps in-frame clones and lacks some. Seen here are about 100,000 clones, around 82% observed once, and the top ten hold roughly 17%. Here the sequenced sample was peripheral blood, taken after recovery from COVID-19. The receptors come from a human donor who had recovered from COVID-19.

The gene calls are TRBV14 and TRBJ2-2, with 9 nucleotides matching TRBD2. Germline values: CDR1 SGHDN, CDR2 FVKESK. This CDR3 spans 16 amino acids. The V segment lost 3 bases and the J segment 6 bases; nucleotides outside the gene matches: 8. CDR3 in DNA: TGTGCCAGCAGCCACCGCCGGACTAGCGTGTCCGGGGAGCTGTTTTTT. This sequence encodes CASSHRRTSVSGELFF.

The chain employs TRBV19 and TRBJ1-5, with D hard to call. The CDR3 totals 13 residues. V dropped 8 bases and J dropped 1 base, with 9 bases sitting between them. Germline V gene lookup returns CDR1 LNHDA and CDR2 SQIVND (reference sequence). The CDR3 spells CASARDSNQPQHF. The DNA of the CDR3 is TGTGCCAGTGCAAGAGACAGCAATCAGCCCCAGCATTTT.

V gene TRBV5-1 combines with J gene TRBJ1-4, with D perhaps TRBD1 (6 bases). This CDR3 comprises 14 residues. V lost 1 base and J lost 5, with 9 bases in between. CDR1 and CDR2 from the germline V gene are SGHRS and YFSETQ. The CDR3 nucleotides read TGCGCCAGCAGCTTGTTCGGACAGAATGAAAAACTGTTTTTT. Encoded protein: CASSLFGQNEKLFF. Looking up the rest from reference TRBV5-1 and TRBJ1-4 gives the full variable domain: KAGVTQTPRYLIKTRGQQVTLSCSPISGHRSVSWYQQTPGQGLQFLFEYFSETQRNKGNFPGRFSGRQFSNSRSEMNVSTLELGDSALYLCASSLFGQNEKLFFGSGTQLSVL.

The chain joins TRBV14 to TRBJ2-5, with D hard to call. The CDR3 is 15 residues long. The V gene lost 2 bases and the J gene lost 4 bases, with 14 bases spanning the gap. From germline, CDR1 is SGHDN and CDR2 FVKESK. CDR3 in DNA: TGTGCCAGCAGCCAAAATCGGGCTAGTGGAGAGACCCAGTACTTC. Translated: CASSQNRASGETQYF.

The chain couples TRBV5-6 to TRBJ1-4; weak D call: TRBD1 (5 bases). The germline V gene has CDR1 SGHDT and CDR2 YYEEEE. The ends were cut back, 0 bases at V and 10 bases at J, with 13 bases in the middle. The CDR3 sequence is 14 residues long. Written as DNA, the CDR3 is TGTGCCAGCAGCTTGGAGGGGCAGGGTGGAAAACTGTTTTTT. This encodes CASSLEGQGGKLFF.

V gene TRBV7-2 combines with J gene TRBJ2-6; D is ambiguous. Per germline, CDR1 SGHTA and CDR2 FQGNSA. This CDR3 comprises 13 residues. V was shortened by 5 bases and J by 10 bases, with 12 bases between the two germline ends. The CDR3 loop is CASSPHRPNVLTF. CDR3 nucleotide sequence: TGTGCCAGCAGCCCCCATAGACCGAACGTCCTGACTTTC. The full variable domain, in which reference TRBV7-2 and TRBJ2-6 provide the parts outside the CDR3, is GAGVSQSPSNKVTEKGKDVELRCDPISGHTALYWYRQSLGQGLEFLIYFQGNSAPDKSGLPSDRFSAERTGGSVSTLTIQRTQQEDSAVYLCASSPHRPNVLTFGAGSRLTVL.

The chain links TRBV19 to TRBJ2-7, with D possibly matching TRBD2 (5 bases). The length of the CDR3 is 16 residues. Trimming cost V 6 bases and J 3 bases, with 21 bases left between them. Per germline, CDR1 LNHDA and CDR2 SQIVND (reference sequence). The chain's CDR3 is CASSLAAGALSYEQYF. In DNA, the CDR3 is TGTGCCAGTAGCCTAGCCGCAGGTGCCCTGAGCTACGAGCAGTACTTC. Variable domain in full (rest from reference TRBV19 and TRBJ2-7): DGGITQSPKYLFRKEGQNVTLSCEQNLNHDAMYWYRQDPGQGLRLIYYSQIVNDFQKGDIAEGYSVSREKKESFPLTVTSAQKNPTAFYLCASSLAAGALSYEQYFGPGTRLTVT.

The gene calls are TRBV6-5 and TRBJ2-3; D perhaps matches TRBD2 (5 bases). Per germline, CDR1 MNHEY and CDR2 SVGAGI. The CDR3 consists of 15 residues. Trimming shortened V by 2 bases and J by 3 bases, and 12 bases separated the two germline ends. The CDR3 loop reads CASSYGLLGTDTQYF. In DNA form, the CDR3 reads TGTGCCAGCAGTTACGGACTCCTTGGGACAGATACGCAGTATTTT.

This chain connects TRBV7-2 to TRBJ2-5; 8 bases are a match to TRBD2. The V gene's germline CDR1 is SGHTA and CDR2 FQGNSA. The length of the CDR3 is 12 residues. V was pared by 8 bases and J by 5 bases, with 4 bases of the junction left unmatched. CDR3 region: CASAGGGETQYF. The CDR3 nucleotides read TGTGCCAGCGCGGGGGGCGGGGAGACCCAGTACTTC.